This T cell receptor beta chain emerged from a study of shared clonotypes between healthy human individuals. Points from the study as a whole: It was the few donors that limited the genetic and exposure-history diversity represented.

Trimming left V 2 bases short and J 2 bases short, with 13 bases between. This CDR3 has 15 residues. Germline CDR1 MNHEY, CDR2 SMNVEV (reference sequence). Under the authors' procedure: Owing to the provision of junction-only sequences devoid of quality scores by immunoSEQ, filtering differed. Sequenced by immunoSEQ multiplex PCR; TCRdb stores in-frame clones only, minus some. V and J calls and clone size follow that table, whereas D and trimming were derived from the DNA. The sample yields under 1,900,000 clones, approximately 98.5% seen once. Concerning this clone itself: Its specificity is unknown.

The chain uses TRBV27 and TRBJ2-7, with D perhaps matching TRBD1 or TRBD2 (5 bases each). The sample comprised naive CD4+ T cells sorted from blood. The subset here: CD45RA+ positively selected. This TCR was sampled from a young man in good health. The CDR3 protein is CASSLRGGPTYEQYF. CDR3 in DNA: TGTGCCAGCAGTTTACGGGGCGGTCCCACCTACGAGCAGTACTTC.